This is a list of T cell receptor beta chains from one sample in a study of identical twins. TCRdb processed the 5' RACE reads anew with MiXCR; each CDR3 protein has one entry. Of about 530,000 distinct CDR3 sequences listed, 20% to 25% are singletons. Separately, the same data were catalogued under a study of yellow fever vaccine responses in identical twins.

The specimen sequenced was CD4+ T cells sorted from blood. The source is a woman younger than 30 in good health. CDR3s leave out the opening cysteine and the closing phenylalanine or tryptophan. A D gene is named only where the DNA matches it firmly.

D | J | V | CDR3
. | TRBJ2-5 | TRBV10-3 | AISERALQETQY
. | TRBJ1-1 | TRBV10-3 | AISPRGVDTEAF
. | TRBJ1-5 | TRBV12-3/TRBV12-4 | ASSLSRQPQH
TRBD2 | TRBJ2-4 | TRBV5-1 | ASSLVGGREAKNIQY
TRBD1 | TRBJ2-2 | TRBV18 | ASSPPGSGGTGELF
TRBD1 | TRBJ2-2 | TRBV12-3/TRBV12-4 | ASSLGGQGAGGELF
. | TRBJ2-7 | TRBV7-3 | ASSLTGETYEQY
. | TRBJ2-1 | TRBV24-1 | ATSSLGAASEARQF
. | TRBJ1-2 | TRBV6-1 | ASSEGASFYGYT
TRBD2 | TRBJ2-3 | TRBV5-1 | ASSSKTSGSRTDTQY
TRBD2 | TRBJ2-1 | TRBV7-9 | ASSPRGLAGMNEQF
TRBD1 | TRBJ2-1 | TRBV12-3/TRBV12-4 | ASSWDWTGVNNEQF
TRBD2 | TRBJ2-2 | TRBV12-3/TRBV12-4 | ASSSVRAGLAGSANTGELF
. | TRBJ1-2 | TRBV3-1 | ASSQGVGKSGYT
. | TRBJ2-1 | TRBV9 | ASSAGYSGNNEQF
. | TRBJ2-1 | TRBV5-1 | ASSLRDEQF
. | TRBJ2-7 | TRBV20-1 | RGGQDSKKIIPYEQY
. | TRBJ2-2 | TRBV7-9 | ASSLNAEGTGELF
. | TRBJ2-2 | TRBV12-3/TRBV12-4 | ASSPERNTGELF
. | TRBJ1-2 | TRBV9 | ASSVRVPEDGYT
. | TRBJ2-3 | TRBV15 | ATSRDVDTQY
TRBD2 | TRBJ2-5 | TRBV2 | ASSDWPGGPGETQY
TRBD2 | TRBJ2-1 | TRBV7-8 | ASSLERGLYNEQF
. | TRBJ1-2 | TRBV24-1 | ATSDRAGLGYT
TRBD2 | TRBJ2-3 | TRBV3-1 | ASSRLLAGVSDTQY
. | TRBJ2-1 | TRBV24-1 | ATSPGTEQF
. | TRBJ2-7 | TRBV12-3/TRBV12-4 | ASSSWTTEDEQY
. | TRBJ1-4 | TRBV3-1 | ASSQAIDGKKLF
TRBD2 | TRBJ2-7 | TRBV6-1 | ASRQTSGRYEQY
. | TRBJ2-3 | TRBV7-9 | ASTSTEGATDTQY
. | TRBJ2-1 | TRBV10-3 | AISEANNEQF
TRBD1 | TRBJ2-1 | TRBV20-1 | SASRDRVVNEQF
. | TRBJ2-1 | TRBV6-1 | ASSFGPQYNEQF
. | TRBJ1-1 | TRBV15 | ATSRGGPRAYNTEAF
. | TRBJ2-1 | TRBV15 | ATSVGSPKGNEQF
. | TRBJ1-3 | TRBV27 | ASSLQASGNTIY
. | TRBJ2-3 | TRBV6-1 | ASSKRTFGTTDTQY
TRBD2 | TRBJ2-1 | TRBV3-1 | ASSSTSGGNNEQF
. | TRBJ1-5 | TRBV3-1 | ASSQAGRSNQPQH
TRBD1 | TRBJ2-2 | TRBV7-9 | ASSTTDREVTGELF
. | TRBJ1-4 | TRBV28 | ASSLARGKLF
TRBD1 | TRBJ2-7 | TRBV20-1 | SARVGGQGAGEQY
. | TRBJ2-5 | TRBV9 | ASSAGTRETQY
. | TRBJ2-3 | TRBV6-2/TRBV6-3 | ASSYVGGTDTQY
. | TRBJ2-1 | TRBV11-2 | ASSLLWTGRGNEQF
TRBD1 | TRBJ2-5 | TRBV28 | ASSLMDRVDQETQY
TRBD1 | TRBJ2-5 | TRBV20-1 | SARTGTGGETQY
. | TRBJ2-7 | TRBV5-1 | ASSLVPSRGSDYEQY
TRBD2 | TRBJ2-1 | TRBV19 | ASSKPSGSNEQF
TRBD2 | TRBJ2-5 | TRBV11-2 | ASSGTSGSETQY
TRBD1 | TRBJ2-2 | TRBV5-1 | ASSLPGQANTGELF
TRBD2 | TRBJ2-2 | TRBV9 | ASSVLSGDTNTGELF
TRBD2 | TRBJ2-1 | TRBV12-3/TRBV12-4 | ASGTSGRYEQF